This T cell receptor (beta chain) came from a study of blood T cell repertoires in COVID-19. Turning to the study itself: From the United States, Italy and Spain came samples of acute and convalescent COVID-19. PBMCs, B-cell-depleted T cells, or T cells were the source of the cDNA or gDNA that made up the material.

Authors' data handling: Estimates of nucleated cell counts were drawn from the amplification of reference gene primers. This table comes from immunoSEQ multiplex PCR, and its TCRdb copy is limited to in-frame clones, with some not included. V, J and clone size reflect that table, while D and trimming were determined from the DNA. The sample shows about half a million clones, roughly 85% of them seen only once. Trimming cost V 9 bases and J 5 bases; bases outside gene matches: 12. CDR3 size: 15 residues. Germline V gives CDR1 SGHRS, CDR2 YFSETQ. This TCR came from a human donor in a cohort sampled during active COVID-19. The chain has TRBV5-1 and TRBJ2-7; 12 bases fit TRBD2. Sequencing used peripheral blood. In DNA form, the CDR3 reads TGCGCCACCCCAACCAGACTAGCGGGAGTCGACGAGCAGTACTTC. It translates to CATPTRLAGVDEQYF.